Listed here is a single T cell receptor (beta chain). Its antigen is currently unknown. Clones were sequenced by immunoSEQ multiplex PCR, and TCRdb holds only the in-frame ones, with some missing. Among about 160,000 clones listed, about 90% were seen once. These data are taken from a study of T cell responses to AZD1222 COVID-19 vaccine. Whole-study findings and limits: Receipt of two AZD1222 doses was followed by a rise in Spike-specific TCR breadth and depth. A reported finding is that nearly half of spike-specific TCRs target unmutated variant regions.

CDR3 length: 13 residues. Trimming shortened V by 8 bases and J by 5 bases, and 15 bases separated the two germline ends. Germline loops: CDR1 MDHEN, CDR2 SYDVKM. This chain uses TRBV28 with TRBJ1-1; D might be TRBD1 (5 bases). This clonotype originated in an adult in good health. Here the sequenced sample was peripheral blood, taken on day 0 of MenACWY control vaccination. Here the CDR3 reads CASVGGGRTEAFF. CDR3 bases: TGTGCCAGCGTCGGGGGTGGGAGGACTGAAGCTTTCTTT.